This T cell receptor beta chain was sequenced during a study of vaccination effects on CD4 cells after COVID-19. V lost 6 bases and J lost 1, with 16 bases in between. The germline V gene encodes CDR1 SGHRS and CDR2 YFSETQ. The CDR3 extends over 15 amino acids. Sequencing in the ViraFEST assay came after antigen-specific CD4+ T cells had been expanded with viral peptide pools, which were used to stimulate PBMC. An approximately 10-day culture period preceded the isolation of CD4+ T cells. Each vaccine recipient was nucleocapsid antibody negative and had no prior SARS-CoV-2 infection. As concerns this clone: The antigen is undetermined.

Some clones are missing from TCRdb's copy, which holds only in-frame ones; the method was immunoSEQ multiplex PCR. Counted here are roughly 67,000 clones, 78% occurring once; the ten biggest clones make up 8% to 11%. The receptor was derived from a human donor who received a COVID-19 vaccine. V gene TRBV5-1 combines with J gene TRBJ1-2; D might be TRBD1 (5 bases). The sample consisted of CD4+ T cells from PBMCs cultured with SARS-CoV-2 spike peptides, taken before COVID-19 vaccination. The CDR3: CASTLVGVGNYGYTF. The CDR3 region has the DNA TGCGCCAGCACCCTCGTGGGGGTTGGTAACTATGGCTACACCTTC.